These 26 T cell receptor delta chains were sequenced from one sample in a study of gammadelta T cells in human blood. TCRdb re-analyzed the RT-PCR reads via CATT. Among 750 to 800 delta-chain clones listed, 45% to 60% were seen once. Sequencing used Vgamma9Vdelta2 gamma-delta T cells from infant blood. Receptors were obtained from a human donor.

This clone is deemed large. Other DNA sequences in the same sample also yield this CDR3. The chain combines TRAV23/DV6 with TRDJ3; D uncertain. This CDR3 region has 12 residues. V was clipped by 4 bases and J by 5 bases, with 4 bases between them. Looked up from germline, CDR1 is NTAFDY and CDR2 is IRPDVSE (reference sequence). CDR3 region: CAAGRDTRQMFF. For the CDR3, the DNA is TGTGCAGCAGGCCGGGACACCCGACAGATGTTTTTC. Variable domain in full (rest from reference TRAV23/DV6 and TRDJ3): QQQVKQSPQSLIVQKGGISIINCAYENTAFDYFPWYQQFPGKGPALLIAIRPDVSEKKEGRFTISFNKSAKQFSLHIMDSQPGDSATYFCAAGRDTRQMFFGTGIKLFVEP.

Turning to this clone: With only one base between it and a far larger clone, this is likely a read error. The V and J genes are TRDV2 and TRDJ1, with 13 positions matching TRDD3. The CDR3 is 18 residues long. Germline CDR1 GEAIGNYY, CDR2 EKD. CDR3 sequence: CARDPLLGDTRYTDKLIF. As DNA, the CDR3 is TGTGCCCGTGACCCTCTACTGGGGGATACGCGGTACACCGATAAACTCATCTTT.

Regarding this clone: The junction departs from the called germline gene at one end, perhaps through a read error. Other DNA sequences in this specimen translate into the identical CDR3. The chain couples TRDV2 to TRDJ3; 12 positions agree with TRDD3. CDR3 length: 18 amino acids. Germline lookup yields CDR1 GEAIGNYY and CDR2 EKD. As DNA, the CDR3 is TGTGCCTGTGACGTACTGGGGGATACCTCCTGGGATACCCGACAGATGTTTTTC. Its translation: CACDVLGDTSWDTRQMFF.

Points on this clone: This is likely an artifact of a read error, given a far larger clone one base away. At the DNA level, this CDR3 is encoded by other sequences in the same sample as well. The chain recombines TRDV2 with TRDJ2; 12 bases align to TRDD3. The CDR3 runs to 14 residues. Germline lookup yields CDR1 GEAIGNYY and CDR2 EKD. The CDR3 here is CACDILGDTAQLFF. The CDR3 DNA follows: TGTGCCTGTGACATACTGGGGGATACAGCCCAACTCTTCTTT.

On this clone: One base separates it from a far larger clone, so it is likely a read error. Other DNA sequences within the sample encode an identical CDR3. The chain has TRDV2 and TRDJ2; 7 bases line up with TRDD3. Germline V gives CDR1 GEAIGNYY, CDR2 EKD. CDR3 length: 16 residues. This CDR3 reads CACDTMGEPLTAQLFF. CDR3 nucleotides: TGTGCCTGTGACACCATGGGGGAACCTTTGACGGCACAACTCTTCTTT.

As for this clone: A read error likely explains this, since a far larger clone differs by one base. The chain carries TRDV2 and TRDJ3, with TRDD3 matching 8 bases. V lost 5 bases and J lost 2; bases outside the gene matches: 10. The CDR3 contains 18 residues. CDR1 is GEAIGNYY, CDR2 EKD, per germline. In DNA form, the CDR3 reads TGTGCCTGTGGCTCAGTACTGGGGGCCACCTGGGACACCCGACAGATGTTTTTC. Its protein product is CACGSVLGATWDTRQMFF.

The gene calls are TRDV2 and TRDJ2, with 8 bases fitting TRDD3. There are 18 residues in the CDR3. The ends lost 3 bases at V and 0 bases at J; junction bases unmatched: 11. The germline V gene encodes CDR1 GEAIGNYY and CDR2 EKD. DNA for the CDR3: TGTGCCTGTGACCCCGTACTGGGGGGCCAAGCTTTGACAGCACAACTCTTCTTT. It encodes CACDPVLGGQALTAQLFF.

Worth noting for this clone: Since a far larger clone is one base different, this is likely a read error. This same CDR3 is encoded by further DNA sequences in the sample. The rearrangement joins TRDV2 to TRDJ3; TRDD3 matches at 11 bases. Germline V CDR1 and CDR2: GEAIGNYY, EKD. The CDR3 sequence is 24 residues long. CDR3 nucleotides: TGTGCCTGTGACCTGATGATTTGGCTGGGGGATACCCTAAAAAGCTCCTGGGACACCCGCCAGATGTTTTTC. Translated, it gives CACDLMIWLGDTLKSSWDTRQMFF.

This clone is classed as medium-sized. This sequence may be a read error, since a much larger clone differs from it by one base. The sample holds other DNA sequences that translate to the same CDR3. The chain combines TRDV2 with TRDJ3; 11 nucleotides agree with TRDD3. This CDR3 contains 21 residues. Germline CDR1 GEAIGNYY, CDR2 EKD. The CDR3 DNA is TGTGCCTGTGACACCGTGGTGGGGGATACGGGGAGCTCCTGGGACACTCGACAGATGTTTTTC. Translation gives CACDTVVGDTGSSWDTRQMFF.

A remark on this clone: Only one base separates this from a far larger clonotype, so it likely reflects a read error. The rearrangement links TRDV2 to TRDJ3, with 9 nucleotides matching TRDD3. The CDR3 extends over 17 amino acids. Per germline, CDR1 GEAIGNYY and CDR2 EKD. The CDR3 DNA is TGTGCCTTTGACTACTGGGGGAGCTCCTGGGACACCCGACAGATGTTTTTC. Protein product: CAFDYWGSSWDTRQMFF.

As for this clone: A read error likely explains this, since a far larger clone differs by one base. Additional DNA sequences in this sample encode the identical CDR3. The chain has TRDV2 and TRDJ3; TRDD3 matches 9 bases. CDR3 length: 20 amino acids. J was trimmed by 0 bases and V by 1 base; bases with no gene match: 9. CDR1 and CDR2 (germline): GEAIGNYY, EKD. This chain's CDR3 is CACDTAPGGSSSWDTRQMFF. CDR3 bases: TGTGCCTGTGACACTGCCCCTGGGGGATCCAGCTCCTGGGACACCCGACAGATGTTTTTC.

This clone came up once. The assigned J gene is TRDJ2, but the V gene is uncalled. This CDR3 contains 10 residues. CDR3 nucleotides: TGTAGTGCTTTGACAGCACAACTCTTCTTT. Translated, it gives CSALTAQLFF.

In its sample, this clone ranks as medium-sized. This may come from a read error, since a much larger clone is one base off. Additional DNA sequences in this sample encode the identical CDR3. The chain couples TRDV2 to TRDJ1, with 8 nucleotides matching TRDD3. The CDR3 has 17 amino acids. The germline V gene encodes CDR1 GEAIGNYY and CDR2 EKD. Written as DNA, the CDR3 is TGTGCCTGTGACACCGTGGGGGATCCCGGGGACACTGATAAACTCATCTTT. Its protein is CACDTVGDPGDTDKLIF.

On this clone: A far larger clone is a single base away, which makes a read error likely. Different DNA sequences within this sample yield the same CDR3. The chain combines TRDV2 with TRDJ3; 12 bases agree with TRDD3. Germline values: CDR1 GEAIGNYY, CDR2 EKD. The CDR3 covers 19 residues. Written as DNA, the CDR3 is TGTGCCTGTGACTTACTGGGGGATACAGGGACCTGGGACACTCGACAGATGTTTTTC. This codes for CACDLLGDTGTWDTRQMFF.

As to this clone: A read error likely explains why the TCRdb protein, taken from a much larger clone, differs from this DNA's translation at residue 11; the protein shown is translated from the DNA. This rearrangement joins TRDV2 to TRDJ2; 12 nucleotides line up with TRDD3. V shed 0 bases and J 3 bases; nucleotides not matched to a gene: 4. CDR3 length equals 17 residues. From germline, CDR1 is GEAIGNYY and CDR2 EKD. The CDR3 spells CACDTLLGDTVTAQLFF. CDR3 in DNA: TGTGCCTGTGACACCCTACTGGGGGATACTGTGACAGCACAACTCTTCTTT.

The chain joins TRDV2 to TRDJ1, with 9 bases identical to TRDD3. There are 18 residues in the CDR3. The germline V gene has CDR1 GEAIGNYY and CDR2 EKD. V trimming: 0 bases; J trimming: 0 bases; junction bases outside the gene matches: 10. Written as DNA, the CDR3 is TGTGCCTGTGACACCGTACTGGGGGACCGCTCTTACACCGATAAACTCATCTTT. It translates to CACDTVLGDRSYTDKLIF.

To note about this clone: TCRdb has a much larger clone's protein, which differs at residue 6 from the translation of this DNA, likely because of a read error; what is shown is the protein translated from the DNA. The genes are TRDV2 and TRDJ1; TRDD3 aligns across 8 bases. The germline CDR1 and CDR2 sequences are GEAIGNYY and EKD. This CDR3 region has 17 residues. V lost 0 bases and J lost 0; bases outside the gene matches: 8. For the CDR3, the DNA is TGTGCCTGTGACACCATGGGGGATCCCGGGGACACCGATAAACTCATCTTT. Its protein product is CACDTMGDPGDTDKLIF.

This clone counts as large. Distinct nucleotide sequences in the sample also encode this CDR3. The V call is TRDV2, the J call TRDJ3; 13 positions match TRDD3. Trimming cost V 0 bases and J 2 bases; bases outside gene matches: 12. Germline V gene lookup returns CDR1 GEAIGNYY and CDR2 EKD. The CDR3 spans 22 residues. The CDR3 sequence: CACDTVLGDTRNRAWDTRQMFF. The CDR3 nucleotides are TGTGCCTGTGACACCGTACTGGGGGATACGCGGAATAGAGCCTGGGACACCCGACAGATGTTTTTC.

About this clone itself: A far larger clone is a single base away, which makes a read error likely. At the DNA level, this CDR3 is encoded by other sequences in the same sample as well. The rearrangement links TRDV2 to TRDJ3, with 9 bases lining up with TRDD3. CDR1 and CDR2 (germline): GEAIGNYY, EKD. The CDR3 has 21 residues. The CDR3 nucleotides are TGTGCATGTGACACCGTAAAACCTGGGGGATTCGAGCTCTGGGACACCCGACAGATGTTTTTC. It is translated as CACDTVKPGGFELWDTRQMFF.

This clone is judged large. The same CDR3 can be traced to other DNA sequences in this sample. The chain joins TRDV2 to TRDJ2, with 10 bases lining up with TRDD3. This CDR3 comprises 14 residues. Per the germline V gene, CDR1 is GEAIGNYY and CDR2 is EKD. J gave up 5 bases and V 2 bases, and 1 base lay outside the gene matches. The CDR3 sequence is CACDILGDTAQLFF. CDR3 in DNA: TGTGCCTGTGACATACTGGGGGATACAGCACAACTCTTCTTT.

Of note for this clone: This may come from a read error, since a much larger clone is one base off. Other nucleotide sequences from this sample produce the same CDR3. This sequence joins TRDV2 and TRDJ3, with 12 bases fitting TRDD3. J lost 13 bases, V lost 2 bases, and 11 bases had no gene match. CDR1 is GEAIGNYY and CDR2 is EKD in the germline V gene. CDR3 length: 17 residues. The CDR3 DNA follows: TGTGCCTGTGACATCGTACTGGGGGATACCTCTACTCGACAGATGTTTTTC. Protein sequence: CACDIVLGDTSTRQMFF.

By its share, this clone is medium-sized. This clone may be a read error of a much larger clone one base away. This sample includes further DNA sequences coding for the same CDR3. This sequence joins TRDV2 and TRDJ3; tentatively, D is TRDD3 (5 bases). The CDR3 contains 17 residues. The germline V gene encodes CDR1 GEAIGNYY and CDR2 EKD. Here the CDR3 DNA reads TGTGCCTGTGACACCGCTGGGAGCTCCTGGGACACTCGACAGATGTTTTTC. Its translation: CACDTAGSSWDTRQMFF.

Comment on this clone: A far larger clone is one nucleotide away, so this likely arose from a read error. V is TRDV2 and J is TRDJ3; 11 bases line up with TRDD3. In germline, CDR1 is GEAIGNYY, CDR2 EKD. The CDR3 loop spans 19 amino acids. The CDR3 region has the DNA TGTGCCTGTGACACCGCTGGGGGATACAGGGCCTGGGACAACCGACAGATGTTTTTC. It specifies CACDTAGGYRAWDNRQMFF.

This clone is hyperexpanded (1% or more). In the same sample, other DNA sequences code for this CDR3. The V gene is TRDV2, the J gene TRDJ1; 13 positions agree with TRDD3. Losses at the gene ends were 0 bases for V and 0 bases for J; bases not matched to a gene: 12. The CDR3 has 20 amino acids. CDR1 is GEAIGNYY and CDR2 is EKD in the germline V gene. CDR3 DNA: TGTGCCTGTGACACCGTGACTGGGGGATACGCGGCCGGCTACACCGATAAACTCATCTTT. It encodes CACDTVTGGYAAGYTDKLIF.

With regard to this clone: This sequence is one base from a far larger clone and is likely a read error. The genes are TRDV2 and TRDJ2; 9 bases align to TRDD3. CDR3 size: 15 residues. The germline V gene has CDR1 GEAIGNYY and CDR2 EKD. CDR3 coding DNA: TGTGCCTGTGACTACTGGGGGACTTTGACAGCACCACTCTTCTTT. Protein sequence: CACDYWGTLTAPLFF.

Comments on this clone: The protein in TCRdb stems from a much larger clone and differs at residue 3 from this DNA's translation, likely a read error; here the protein is translated from the DNA. The V call is TRDV2, the J call TRDJ3, with 13 bases matching TRDD3. The germline CDR1 and CDR2 sequences are GEAIGNYY and EKD. This CDR3 is built from 20 residues. As DNA, the CDR3 is TGTGCCCGTGACACACTGGGGGATACGCCAACGGGCTGGGACACCCGACAGATGTTTTTC. Residues: CARDTLGDTPTGWDTRQMFF.